This T cell receptor beta chain is from a study of radiation and T cells in renal cell carcinoma (dated by TCRdb to 2020 to 2022). A note on the overall study: The samples were obtained from a clinical trial, where primary renal cell carcinomas were treated with 15 Gy stereotactic body radiation therapy and then removed by nephrectomy 4 weeks afterward. In total, 50 or so samples, comprising around 25 tumors and some 27 peripheral blood samples, were subjected to TCR beta sequencing. A total of about 4 million unique CDR3 nucleotide sequences, encoding 2.5 million to 3 million unique CDR3 amino acid sequences, were found across all 50 or so samples.

The CDR3 spans 16 residues, from the cysteine through the phenylalanine. CDR3 DNA only is kept here, 48 bases in frame from base 1. In the germline V gene, CDR1 corresponds to SGHDT and CDR2 to YYEEEE. V loses 2 bases at its end and J loses 4 bases; junction bases beyond the gene matches: 7. TCR beta libraries were generated from genomic DNA with the immunoSEQ kit, following the manufacturer's recommendations. To prepare the libraries, a first multiplex PCR with proprietary primers was run, followed by a second PCR that added unique barcodes, and a bead cleanup was done after each round. Each sample batch included a kit-provided positive control reaction and a negative control reaction. The final libraries underwent checking on an Agilent 4200 TapeStation D1000 ScreenTape, volumetric pooling, and quantification by qPCR. Sequencing ran on an Illumina NextSeq500 with a MidOutput 150-cycle cartridge, using 156 Read1 and 15 Index1 cycles with kit custom primers. The pooled library was loaded at approximately 1 pM, with an approximately 20% PhiX control spiked in. The original pipeline was this. The vendor-processed data were analyzed in R, and a clonotype was defined as all T cells that share the same CDR3 nucleotide sequence. For clone abundance analyses, frequencies were normalized to the 10,000 most abundant clones in each sample. Before analysis, public T cell clones were removed, and these numbered fewer than six per sample on average. An abundance difference of at least 32-fold between compartments was the criterion for calling clonotypes tumor-enriched or baseline blood-enriched. Clonotypes expanded or contracted between blood time points were identified with a beta-binomial differential abundance model. The Baroni-Urbani and Buser coefficient was used to measure tumor-blood repertoire similarity, and groups were compared with two-tailed Wilcoxon tests in R. What TCRdb holds here is the immuneACCESS table cut down to in-frame rearrangements. Part of the clones is not present; checked against another copy, under half of the missing clones reflect an unresolved V gene, and the others are unexplained. V and J calls and clone size follow that table, whereas D and trimming were derived from the DNA. In this sample the table shows 130,000 or so clones, around 78% of which occur a single time. The ten largest clones add up to roughly 23% of the sample.

The sample's time point, from its label and the paper: baseline pretreatment blood. The treatment or condition label here, explained by the study, means: 15 Gy SBRT to primary tumor, nephrectomy 4 weeks later. To follow tumor-enriched clonotypes, serial peripheral blood was collected from radiation-treated patients at baseline and at 2 weeks and 4 weeks after SBRT. Renal cell carcinoma with clear cell pathology was present in all patients. The QIAamp DNA Blood Mini Kit (Qiagen) was used to prepare genomic DNA for TCR sequencing. Samples were included in the analyses only if all quality control checks were passed. This clone was recorded only once. The clone's antigen remains unknown. The input lacks base qualities; no much larger clone sits a single base away. General findings and caveats noted by the study authors: Dynamics of the blood repertoire were not tracked past 4 weeks after treatment. Because pretreatment tumor biopsies were not available, the study could not determine whether clonotypes were already present within the tumor at baseline. Because the trial had a single-armed design, the trial could not examine how radiation dose or scheduling affected the TCR repertoire. An increase in top tumor clonotypes in blood was observed from baseline to 2 weeks post-radiation, followed by contraction by 4 weeks, which was taken to suggest transient expansion of tumor-resident clones.

Material: blood, obtained from a patient whose treatment included radiotherapy and nephrectomy. Recombination joined TRBV5-6 with TRBJ2-1; 9 central bases correspond to TRBD2. The receptor's source is a woman aged 50 to 60 with renal cell carcinoma. This receptor carries the CDR3 CASSFFSSGDYNEQFF. The DNA sequence follows: TGTGCCAGCAGCTTCTTTTCTAGCGGGGATTACAATGAGCAGTTCTTC.